The 20 T cell receptor beta chains reported below all come from one sample, sequenced in a study of PD-1 blockade in classical Hodgkin lymphoma. The repertoire was sequenced with immunoSEQ multiplex PCR; TCRdb's copy has only in-frame clones and lacks some. This table holds about 18,000 clones, approximately 72% found once. Specified time point: cycle 4 day 1 (C4D1), after around six weeks of nivolumab. Every patient had relapsed following autologous stem cell transplantation, and cohorts differed in brentuximab vedotin exposure. CD4+ T cells were purified from thawed PBMCs by negative selection. The specimen comprised CD4+ T cells from blood, sampled before the fourth cycle of nivolumab. The origin of the receptors is a human donor with classical Hodgkin lymphoma.

The chain employs TRBV11-2 and TRBJ2-1; D is possibly TRBD1 (6 bases). V was trimmed by 5 bases and J by 6 bases, leaving 14 bases between them. CDR1 and CDR2 (germline): SGHAT, FQNNGV. CDR3 length: 14 amino acids. The CDR3 sequence is CASSPPWGPNEQFF. The CDR3 nucleotides are TGTGCCAGCAGCCCCCCTTGGGGGCCCAATGAGCAGTTCTTC.

This clone occurred once. The rearrangement links TRBV9 to TRBJ2-3; the match to TRBD2 covers 9 bases. In germline, CDR1 is SGDLS, CDR2 YYNGEE. Trimming at V came to 0 bases and at J to 4 bases, leaving 6 bases not matched to a gene. The CDR3 is made up of 16 amino acids. CDR3 amino acids: CASSVGSGRRPDTQYF. As DNA, the CDR3 is TGTGCCAGCAGCGTAGGGAGCGGGAGGCGCCCAGATACGCAGTATTTT.

The chain recombines TRBV10-2 with TRBJ2-7; tentative D call: TRBD1 (6 bases). CDR1 and CDR2 (germline): WSHSY, SAAADI. V was shortened by 2 bases and J by 9 bases, with 14 bases between the two germline ends. CDR3 length: 13 amino acids. The CDR3 protein is CASSEGYGGRQYF. The CDR3 coding sequence is TGCGCCAGCAGTGAGGGTTATGGGGGCAGGCAGTACTTC.

V usage is TRBV27 and J usage is TRBJ2-2, with 9 bases matching TRBD1. Looked up from germline, CDR1 is MNHEY and CDR2 is SMNVEV (reference sequence). Trimming removed 5 bases from V and 3 bases from J; junction bases left unmatched: 7. This CDR3 spans 16 amino acids. The CDR3 is CASSTYRGPYTGELFF. Here the CDR3 DNA reads TGTGCCAGCAGTACGTACAGGGGGCCATACACCGGGGAGCTGTTTTTT.

The chain links TRBV28 to TRBJ1-2; D remains ambiguous. Germline assignment: CDR1 MDHEN and CDR2 SYDVKM. V was shortened by 2 bases and J by 1 base, with 8 bases between the two germline ends. The length of the CDR3 is 14 residues. The CDR3 is CASSLNQFNYGYTF. The CDR3 bases are TGTGCCAGCAGTTTAAATCAGTTTAACTATGGCTACACCTTC.

By proportion, this clone is medium-sized. The J gene is TRBJ2-7, the V gene TRBV30; D is possibly TRBD1 or TRBD2 (5 bases each). The ends were cut back, 5 bases at V and 5 bases at J, with 13 bases in the middle. The germline CDR1 and CDR2 sequences are GTSNPN and SVGIG (reference sequence). The length of the CDR3 is 12 residues. The CDR3 spells CAWSRMGDEQYF. CDR3 sequence (DNA): TGTGCCTGGTCCCGAATGGGGGACGAGCAGTACTTC.

The rearrangement links TRBV6-6 to TRBJ2-5, with D unclear. There are 12 residues in the CDR3. V dropped 8 bases and J dropped 5 bases, with 12 bases sitting between them. From germline, CDR1 is MNHNY and CDR2 SVGAGI (reference sequence). CDR3 coding DNA: TGTGCCAGCGAGGAGCGCAAGGAGACCCAGTACTTC. Protein: CASEERKETQYF.

The chain recombines TRBV20-1 with TRBJ2-3; D call uncertain. The CDR3 covers 10 residues. Deletions cut 6 bases from V and 4 bases from J, with 5 bases between. CDR1 DFQATT and CDR2 SNEGSKA come from the germline V gene (reference sequence). CDR3 residues: CSARADTQYF. In DNA, the CDR3 is TGCAGTGCAAGGGCAGATACGCAGTATTTT.

This clone has a handful of counts. The genes are TRBV27 and TRBJ2-2, with 11 bases matching TRBD2. The J segment lost 6 bases and the V segment lost 6 bases, leaving 6 bases of the junction unmatched. The CDR3 is 15 amino acids. Germline V gene data show CDR1 as MNHEY and CDR2 as SMNVEV (reference sequence). For the CDR3, the DNA is TGTGCCAGCAGGGAACTAGCGGGAGTGTCCGGGGAGCTGTTTTTT. Translating it yields CASRELAGVSGELFF.

Here the CDR3 DNA reads TGTGCCAGCAGCTTAGCGCAGGGGGCTAGCACTGAAGCTTTCTTT. It codes for CASSLAQGASTEAFF. The genes are TRBV7-8 and TRBJ1-1, with 8 bases matching TRBD1. This CDR3 region has 15 residues. Looked up from germline, CDR1 is SGHVS and CDR2 is FQNEAQ. Trimming cost V 0 bases and J 4 bases; bases outside gene matches: 4.

The count of this clone is one. The genes are TRBV13 and TRBJ2-3, with TRBD2 identical over 9 bases. Germline V lookup: CDR1 PRHDT, CDR2 FYEKMQ (reference sequence). This CDR3 is built from 15 residues. Trimming removed 5 bases from V and 4 bases from J; junction bases left unmatched: 7. The CDR3 is CASSPGTSRADTQYF. For the CDR3, the DNA is TGTGCCAGCAGCCCCGGGACTAGCAGGGCAGATACGCAGTATTTT.

V is TRBV7-2 and J is TRBJ2-7; 13 positions agree with TRBD2. The ends lost 5 bases at V and 7 bases at J; junction bases unmatched: 8. Looked up from germline, CDR1 is SGHTA and CDR2 is FQGNSA. The CDR3 runs to 15 residues. The CDR3 reads CASSRERTSGREQYF. DNA of the CDR3: TGTGCCAGCAGCCGTGAAAGGACTAGCGGGAGAGAGCAGTACTTC.

The genes are TRBV6-5 and TRBJ2-2; D remains ambiguous. In germline, CDR1 is MNHEY, CDR2 SVGAGI. V was shortened by 8 bases and J by 1 base, with 8 bases between the two germline ends. The CDR3 consists of 13 residues. CDR3 region: CASSLRNTGELFF. Written as DNA, the CDR3 is TGTGCCAGCTCGTTGAGGAACACCGGGGAGCTGTTTTTT.

The chain links TRBV7-9 to TRBJ2-7, with 11 bases that match TRBD2. Germline CDR1 and CDR2: SEHNR and FQNEAQ (reference sequence). Trimming at V came to 1 base and at J to 0 bases, leaving 5 bases not matched to a gene. This CDR3 has 17 residues. For the CDR3, the DNA is TGTGCCAGCAGCTTAGTGGTAGCGGGAGGGCCCTCCTACGAGCAGTACTTC. Its translation is CASSLVVAGGPSYEQYF.

This clone was counted a few times. The chain recombines TRBV7-9 with TRBJ2-2; TRBD1 agrees at 7 bases. There are 16 residues in the CDR3. CDR1 and CDR2 (germline): SEHNR, FQNEAQ (reference sequence). The trim removed 0 bases at V and 6 bases at J, leaving 7 bases unmatched. The CDR3 DNA reads as TGTGCCAGCAGCTTAGCAGGGGGCCCTATCTCCGGGGAGCTGTTTTTT. It translates to CASSLAGGPISGELFF.

The chain is built from TRBV28 and TRBJ1-2; 9 bases agree with TRBD1. The CDR3 is 16 residues long. Per germline, CDR1 MDHEN and CDR2 SYDVKM. Trimming cost V 4 bases and J 7 bases; bases outside gene matches: 13. Here the CDR3 DNA reads TGTGCCAGCAGTTACGGTAGCCTCCGGACAGGGGTTGGCTACACCTTC. This sequence encodes CASSYGSLRTGVGYTF.

This chain uses TRBV6-5 with TRBJ2-5, with TRBD1 as a possible D gene (5 bases). The CDR3 is 15 amino acids. Trimming took off 4 bases at V and 1 base at J, with 13 bases between the two ends. Per the germline V gene, CDR1 is MNHEY and CDR2 is SVGAGI. CDR3 coding DNA: TGTGCCAGCAGTTCACCGCGAGACAGCCAAGAGACCCAGTACTTC. This translates into CASSSPRDSQETQYF.

The chain combines TRBV14 with TRBJ2-3; maybe TRBD1 (5 bases). This CDR3 is built from 13 residues. Per germline, CDR1 SGHDN and CDR2 FVKESK. Trimming left V 5 bases short and J 2 bases short, with 8 bases between. Written as DNA, the CDR3 is TGTGCCAGCAGCAAGGGGCTCACAGATACGCAGTATTTT. Its translation: CASSKGLTDTQYF. Full variable domain (remainder filled in from reference TRBV14 and TRBJ2-3): EAGVTQFPSHSVIEKGQTVTLRCDPISGHDNLYWYRRVMGKEIKFLLHFVKESKQDESGMPNNRFLAERTGGTYSTLKVQPAELEDSGVYFCASSKGLTDTQYFGPGTRLTVL.

The chain has TRBV30 and TRBJ2-3; D perhaps matches TRBD2 (5 bases). Germline lookup yields CDR1 GTSNPN and CDR2 SVGIG (reference sequence). The CDR3 length is 14 residues. The V end was cut by 5 bases, the J end by 4 bases, with 16 bases between. DNA for the CDR3: TGTGCCTGGGACGAAGGAGGAGAGGCAGATACGCAGTATTTT. Translation gives CAWDEGGEADTQYF. Using reference TRBV30 and TRBJ2-3 for the parts outside the CDR3, the full variable domain is SQTIHQWPATLVQPVGSPLSLECTVEGTSNPNLYWYRQAAGRGLQLLFYSVGIGQISSEVPQNLSASRPQDRQFILSSKKLLLSDSGFYLCAWDEGGEADTQYFGPGTRLTVL.

The chain combines TRBV5-4 with TRBJ2-3; 10 bases align to TRBD2. The trim removed 0 bases at V and 6 bases at J, leaving 7 bases unmatched. CDR1 is SGHNT and CDR2 is YYREEE in the germline V gene (reference sequence). The CDR3 has 16 residues. The chain's CDR3 is CASSLGLAGEGDTQYF. CDR3 in DNA: TGTGCCAGCAGCTTGGGCCTAGCGGGAGAAGGGGATACGCAGTATTTT.